The 17 T cell receptor beta chains below come from one sample, sequenced in a study of shared clonotypes between healthy human individuals. Sequencing was performed with immunoSEQ multiplex PCR; in TCRdb, only in-frame clones are kept and a portion is missing. The sample has around 2.3 million clones, almost 96% seen once. Material: naive CD4+ T cells sorted from blood. Subset of the sample: CD45RA+ positively selected. Receptor source: a man aged 18 to 30 in good health.

The J gene is TRBJ2-7, the V gene TRBV5-4, with 11 positions matching TRBD2. The CDR3 runs to 11 residues. Germline V gene lookup returns CDR1 SGHNT and CDR2 YYREEE (reference sequence). Trimming cost V 3 bases and J 13 bases; bases outside gene matches: 3. The CDR3 DNA reads as TGTGCCAGCAGCTCACTAGCGGGGGAATACTTC. This gives the protein CASSSLAGEYF.

Written as DNA, the CDR3 is TGTGCCTGGAGTGTAAAAATTAGCAATCAGCCCCAGCATTTT. Amino acids: CAWSVKISNQPQHF. The J gene is TRBJ1-5, the V gene TRBV30; no reliable D call. The CDR3 contains 14 residues. CDR1 and CDR2 (germline): GTSNPN, SVGIG (reference sequence). V lost 0 bases, J lost 0 bases, and 6 bases lay in between.

The chain combines TRBV5-1 with TRBJ2-5; 10 bases agree with TRBD2. Per the germline V gene, CDR1 is SGHRS and CDR2 is YFSETQ. CDR3 length: 16 residues. Unmatched junction bases numbered 9, after V lost 6 bases and J lost 1 base. CDR3 residues: CASTQTLAGGQETQYF. Here the CDR3 DNA reads TGCGCCAGCACCCAAACTTTAGCGGGGGGCCAAGAGACCCAGTACTTC.

V usage is TRBV10-2 and J usage is TRBJ1-6; D ambiguous. The V gene's germline CDR1 is WSHSY and CDR2 SAAADI. Between the trimmed V and J ends, which lost 2 bases and 7 bases, there was a span of 15 bases. CDR3 length: 16 amino acids. This CDR3 reads CASSETVTPGNSPLHF. The CDR3 bases are TGCGCCAGCAGTGAGACAGTCACCCCGGGGAATTCACCCCTCCACTTT.

The CDR3 DNA reads TGTGCCAGCAGCTCCTCAGGGCCAGATACGCAGTATTTT. Protein sequence: CASSSSGPDTQYF. V usage is TRBV2 and J usage is TRBJ2-3, with D perhaps TRBD1 (5 bases). This CDR3 has 13 residues. The germline V gene has CDR1 SNHLY and CDR2 FYNNEI. V lost 6 bases, J lost 4 bases, and 11 bases lay in between.

As for this clone: The same CDR3 arises from other DNA sequences in this sample as well. The rearrangement uses TRBV6-5 and TRBJ2-7, with D perhaps matching TRBD1 or TRBD2 (6 bases each). CDR3 length: 15 amino acids. Germline values: CDR1 MNHEY, CDR2 SVGAGI. Trimming removed 3 bases from V and 1 base from J, with 13 bases in between. The CDR3 coding sequence is TGTGCCAGCAGTTATGGGGGGCAGGGATCCTACGAGCAGTACTTC. It encodes CASSYGGQGSYEQYF.

This chain links TRBV7-3 with TRBJ1-1; a weak D match, TRBD1 (6 bases). Per the germline V gene, CDR1 is SGHTA and CDR2 is FQGTGA. Trimming took 5 bases from V and 0 from J, leaving 16 bases between them. The CDR3 covers 16 residues. The CDR3 bases are TGTGCCAGCAGCCTCGTGACAGGTATCATGAACACTGAAGCTTTCTTT. Protein: CASSLVTGIMNTEAFF.

The chain couples TRBV30 to TRBJ2-7, with D perhaps matching TRBD1 (5 bases). Trimming shortened V by 2 bases and J by 1 base, and 12 bases separated the two germline ends. Germline assignment: CDR1 GTSNPN and CDR2 SVGIG (reference sequence). This CDR3 has 14 amino acids. CDR3 DNA: TGTGCCTGGAGTTTAAGACAGACTTCCTACGAGCAGTACTTC. Translated, it gives CAWSLRQTSYEQYF.

The chain couples TRBV11-2 to TRBJ2-7; D may correspond to TRBD1 or TRBD2 (5 bases each). Germline lookup yields CDR1 SGHAT and CDR2 FQNNGV. Trimming took off 5 bases at V and 3 bases at J, with 20 bases between the two ends. There are 16 residues in the CDR3. This CDR3 is CASSRKPPGPDYEQYF. The CDR3 nucleotides read TGTGCCAGCAGCCGGAAACCACCGGGACCCGACTACGAGCAGTACTTC.

About this clone itself: The same CDR3 is also encoded by other DNA sequences in this sample. This chain connects TRBV9 to TRBJ2-7; possible D gene TRBD1, 5 bases. Trimming left V 0 bases short and J 3 bases short, with 10 bases between. The CDR3 contains 14 residues. CDR1 and CDR2 (germline): SGDLS, YYNGEE. The DNA for the CDR3 is TGTGCCAGCAGCGTAGATTTAGGGGACTACGAGCAGTACTTC. Protein sequence: CASSVDLGDYEQYF.

The rearrangement links TRBV25-1 to TRBJ1-5; D not resolved. In germline, CDR1 is MGHDK, CDR2 SYGVNS. The CDR3 contains 12 residues. V shed 6 bases and J shed 9 bases, with 12 bases lying between them. The CDR3 DNA follows: TGTGCCAGCAGCCTGTACTTTGGGCCCCAGCATTTT. Protein sequence: CASSLYFGPQHF.

The chain carries TRBV4-1 and TRBJ1-1; the match to TRBD1 covers 7 bases. In germline, CDR1 is MGHRA, CDR2 YSYEKL. The CDR3 is 15 residues long. Trimming cost V 3 bases and J 10 bases; bases outside gene matches: 14. The CDR3 reads CASSHVDRDSDSAFF. The DNA of the CDR3 is TGCGCCAGCAGCCATGTCGACCGGGACAGTGATTCAGCTTTCTTT.

The chain recombines TRBV7-9 with TRBJ2-1; TRBD2 matches 9 bases. The V gene's germline CDR1 is SEHNR and CDR2 FQNEAQ (reference sequence). The V segment lost 6 bases and the J segment 8 bases; nucleotides outside the gene matches: 14. The CDR3 has 16 amino acids. In nucleotides, the CDR3 is TGTGCCAGCAGAAAGGTTCTGACTAGCGGTACATATGAGCAGTTCTTC. It encodes CASRKVLTSGTYEQFF.

As for this clone: Additional DNA sequences in this sample encode the identical CDR3. This rearrangement joins TRBV9 to TRBJ2-5; a possible D gene is TRBD1 (5 bases). The V and J ends lost 4 bases and 3 bases respectively, with 10 bases between them. This CDR3 comprises 13 residues. Germline V lookup: CDR1 SGDLS, CDR2 YYNGEE. CDR3 sequence: CASSLGVEETQYF. The CDR3, as DNA: TGTGCCAGCAGCCTAGGGGTCGAAGAGACCCAGTACTTC.

This chain connects TRBV13 to TRBJ1-4, with D possibly TRBD1 on 5 matching bases. Germline CDR1 is PRHDT and CDR2 is FYEKMQ (reference sequence). CDR3 length equals 13 residues. V was cut by 6 bases and J by 3 bases, with 8 bases left in between. The CDR3 region is CASSLQANEKLFF. The CDR3 DNA follows: TGTGCCAGCAGTCTACAGGCTAATGAAAAACTGTTTTTT.

V is TRBV11-3 and J is TRBJ2-5, with 7 bases that match TRBD2. The CDR3 length is 18 residues. V dropped 1 base and J dropped 1; count of bases not matched to a gene: 12. Germline CDR1 SGHNT, CDR2 YENEEA. The CDR3, as DNA: TGTGCCAGCAGCTTAGGACTAGCCCTAAACGATCCCCAAGAGACCCAGTACTTC. Protein product: CASSLGLALNDPQETQYF. Full variable domain (missing parts from reference TRBV11-3 and TRBJ2-5): EAGVVQSPRYKIIEKKQPVAFWCNPISGHNTLYWYLQNLGQGPELLIRYENEEAVDDSQLPKDRFSAERLKGVDSTLKIQPAELGDSAVYLCASSLGLALNDPQETQYFGPGTRLLVL.

The chain employs TRBV6-5 and TRBJ1-1; no clear D gene. The CDR3 has 14 amino acids. CDR1 is MNHEY, CDR2 SVGAGI, per germline. Trimming stripped 2 bases from V and 6 bases from J, with 13 bases between. The CDR3 here is CASSYPPGVAEAFF. The CDR3 DNA reads as TGTGCCAGCAGTTACCCGCCCGGGGTGGCTGAAGCTTTCTTT.